A single TCR beta chain is shown here with its context. Its specificity is not known. Other DNA sequences from this sample encode an identical CDR3 as well. The source of the sample is a study of shared clonotypes between healthy human individuals. General observations from the study: Clonotypes that were shared across a few donors made up approximately 5% of naive CD4 clonotypes. In contrast to clonotypes shared by all four donors, non-shared clonotypes had lower generation probabilities. The authors expected sequencing depth to affect clonotype sharing among donors.

The CDR3 loop spans 13 amino acids. The V gene lost 2 bases and the J gene lost 0 bases, with 5 bases spanning the gap. CDR1 SGHRS and CDR2 YFSETQ come from the germline V gene. Per sorted-subset replicate PCR, input was approximately 0.2 ug DNA, representing tens of thousands of T cell genomes. Here immunoSEQ multiplex PCR was the method, and the copy in TCRdb shows in-frame clones only, minus some. The table lists about 2.5 million clones, around 90% of them singletons, with approximately 0.39% in the top ten. This clonotype was sampled from a man aged 18 to 29 in good health. Some clones in this sample may be carry-over from other donors' samples. The material sequenced was naive CD4+ T cells from PBMCs. The subset here: CD45RA+ positively selected. This chain joins TRBV5-1 and TRBJ1-1, with D uncertain. The CDR3 protein is CASSFGLNTEAFF. The CDR3 DNA sequence: TGCGCCAGCAGCTTCGGGCTGAACACTGAAGCTTTCTTT.